These T cell receptor beta chains were read from a single sample in a study of cytomegalovirus exposure and HLA in healthy donors. Here immunoSEQ multiplex PCR was the method, and the copy in TCRdb shows in-frame clones only, minus some. The sample includes approximately 190,000 clones, around 81% of them seen just once. The sample consisted of PBMCs. All receptors derive from a woman aged 18-35 years in good health and CMV-seropositive. Both conserved end residues are part of each CDR3. Fields, in order: J gene, V gene, clone size, D gene, CDR3 protein, CDR3 DNA. The D gene is left open where the match is weak. Part of the rows lack a size; the others show once, few, many or a class for expanded clones.

TRBJ2-3,TRBV6-5,-,-,CASRNTGTGYGTQYF,TGTGCCAGCAGGAACACCGGGACTGGGTACGGTACGCAGTATTTT
TRBJ2-2,TRBV6-1,-,-,CASSTGLATGELFF,TGTGCCAGCAGCACGGGACTCGCCACCGGGGAGCTGTTTTTT
TRBJ1-2,TRBV19,-,-,CASSISGGNYGYTF,TGTGCCAGTAGTATTTCCGGCGGTAACTATGGCTACACCTTC
TRBJ1-1,TRBV7-8,once,-,CASSLNKNTEAFF,TGTGCCAGCAGCCTTAACAAGAACACTGAAGCTTTCTTT
TRBJ2-3,TRBV4-2,-,-,CASSQVYNTDTQYF,TGTGCCAGCAGCCAAGTGTACAACACAGATACGCAGTATTTT
TRBJ2-4,TRBV2,-,-,CASSRLAREVKNSQYF,TGTGCCAGCAGTCGGCTAGCGAGGGAGGTCAAAAACAGTCAGTACTTC
TRBJ2-3,TRBV25-1,-,-,CASSGDGVLGTDTQYF,TGTGCCAGCAGTGGAGACGGGGTATTGGGCACAGATACGCAGTATTTT
TRBJ2-7,TRBV13,-,TRBD2,CASSLNLAGDLYEQYF,TGTGCCAGCAGCTTAAATCTAGCGGGGGATCTCTACGAGCAGTACTTC
TRBJ2-1,TRBV14,-,TRBD1,CASSLRQGAGEQFF,TGTGCCAGCAGCCTACGACAGGGGGCTGGTGAGCAGTTCTTC
TRBJ2-3,TRBV7-9,-,TRBD1,CASSYPQGESTDTQYF,TGTGCCAGCAGCTATCCACAGGGGGAAAGCACAGATACGCAGTATTTT
TRBJ1-2,TRBV2,-,-,CASSETAGLTNYGYTF,TGTGCCAGCAGTGAAACGGCAGGCCTAACTAACTATGGCTACACCTTC